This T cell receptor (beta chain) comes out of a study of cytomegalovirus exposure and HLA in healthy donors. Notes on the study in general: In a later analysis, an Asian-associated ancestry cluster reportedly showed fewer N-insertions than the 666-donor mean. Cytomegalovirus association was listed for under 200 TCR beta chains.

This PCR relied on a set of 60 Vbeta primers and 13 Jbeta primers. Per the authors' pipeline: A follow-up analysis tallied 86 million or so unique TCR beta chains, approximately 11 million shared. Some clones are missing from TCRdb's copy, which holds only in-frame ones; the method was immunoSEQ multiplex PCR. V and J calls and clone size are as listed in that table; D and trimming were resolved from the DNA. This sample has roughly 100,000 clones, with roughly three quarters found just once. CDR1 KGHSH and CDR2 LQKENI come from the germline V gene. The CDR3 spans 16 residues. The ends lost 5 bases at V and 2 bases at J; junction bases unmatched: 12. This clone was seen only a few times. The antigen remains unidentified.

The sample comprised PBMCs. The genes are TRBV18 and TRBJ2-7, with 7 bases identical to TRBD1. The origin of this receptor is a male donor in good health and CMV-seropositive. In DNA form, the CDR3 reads TGTGCCAGCTCAGTAACACCCGGGACAGACACCTACGAGCAGTACTTC. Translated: CASSVTPGTDTYEQYF.